The rows below give T cell receptor beta chains drawn from one sample of a study of blood T cell repertoires in COVID-19. Sequenced by immunoSEQ multiplex PCR; TCRdb stores in-frame clones only, minus some. The profile shows 180,000 or so clones, 70% to 80% of them singletons. The material sequenced was peripheral blood. These receptors were obtained from a woman aged 45-65 years with active or convalescent COVID-19. The CDR3 runs from the conserved cysteine through the conserved F or W. Each record gives: clone size, V gene, J gene, D gene, CDR3 DNA, CDR3 protein. The D gene is left open where the match is weak. Clone size appears in some rows only: once, few, many, or a class for an expanded clone.

>NA|TRBV10-1|TRBJ2-7|TRBD2
TGCGCCAGCAGTGATATAGCGGGCTCCCCTCCCGACGAGCAGTACTTC
CASSDIAGSPPDEQYF
>NA|TRBV4-2|TRBJ2-7|NA
TGTGCCAGCAGCCAAGACTTGCAGGGCCCCCTATACGAGCAGTACTTC
CASSQDLQGPLYEQYF
>NA|TRBV3-1/TRBV3-2|TRBJ1-1|NA
TGTGCCAGCAGCCCCAGAATCCCGAACACTGAAGCTTTCTTT
CASSPRIPNTEAFF
>once|TRBV6-2/TRBV6-3|TRBJ1-2|TRBD1
TGTGCCAGCAGCCGGGACAGGCGATCTTCGGGTGGCTACACCTTC
CASSRDRRSSGGYTF
>NA|TRBV24-1|TRBJ1-5|NA
TGTGCCACCAGTGATGGGGGAGGCGATCAGCCCCAGCATTTT
CATSDGGGDQPQHF
>NA|TRBV9|TRBJ2-3|TRBD2
TGTGCCAGCAGCGTAGACGGTAGCGGGACCTGGCGCACAGATACGCAGTATTTT
CASSVDGSGTWRTDTQYF
>NA|TRBV7-2|TRBJ1-1|TRBD1
TGTGCCAGCAGCTTAGCGGGGACAGCGAACACTGAAGCTTTCTTT
CASSLAGTANTEAFF
>NA|TRBV7-2|TRBJ2-2|NA
TGTGCCAGCAGCTTACGGCCAGGGGGAGGCACCGGGGAGCTGTTTTTT
CASSLRPGGGTGELFF
>few|TRBV5-4|TRBJ2-7|TRBD1
TGTGCCACCGGAACAGGGGATATTTACGAGCAGTACTTC
CATGTGDIYEQYF
>NA|TRBV9|TRBJ2-3|NA
TGTGCCAGCAGTCAAGGGGGTTTCCCCACAGATACGCAGTATTTT
CASSQGGFPTDTQYF
>NA|TRBV6-2/TRBV6-3|TRBJ1-2|TRBD1
TGTGCCAGCAGTTACCTACTGAACAGGGACAGGGGCTACACCTTC
CASSYLLNRDRGYTF
>NA|TRBV4-3|TRBJ1-4|NA
TGCGCCAGCAGCCAAGATAACGTGGGGGGAGGAGAAAAACTGTTTTTT
CASSQDNVGGGEKLFF